This entry lists 20 T cell receptor beta chains sequenced from one sample in a study of cytomegalovirus exposure and HLA in healthy donors. Primers included in the PCR were 60 Vbeta and 13 Jbeta primers. This table comes from immunoSEQ multiplex PCR, and its TCRdb copy is limited to in-frame clones, with some not included. The table shows under 200,000 clones, with 79% occurring only once. Sequenced sample: PBMCs. These receptors all stem from a woman aged 25 to 45 in good health and CMV-seropositive.

For this clone: The junction shows a germline mismatch at one end, possibly a read error. This chain joins TRBV15 and TRBJ2-7, with D possibly TRBD2 on 6 matching bases. Germline V CDR1 and CDR2: LNHNV, YYDKDF (reference sequence). CDR3 length: 14 amino acids. CDR3 residues: CTTSRLGSVHEQYF. CDR3 nucleotide sequence: TGTACCACCAGCAGACTCGGGAGTGTCCACGAGCAGTACTTC.

The chain couples TRBV29-1 to TRBJ2-1; D is perhaps TRBD2 (7 bases). The CDR3 length is 14 residues. Germline CDR1 and CDR2: SQVTM and ANQGSEA. Trimming shortened V by 3 bases and J by 9 bases, and 18 bases separated the two germline ends. For the CDR3, the DNA is TGCAGCGTTGACGTGGGGGCGGGGAGGGGTGAGCAGTTCTTC. This translates into CSVDVGAGRGEQFF.

V gene TRBV7-6 combines with J gene TRBJ2-3; possible D gene TRBD2, 6 bases. Trimming removed 1 base from V and 4 bases from J, with 6 bases in between. The germline CDR1 and CDR2 sequences are SGHVS and FNYEAQ. The CDR3 is 13 residues long. The CDR3 DNA is TGTGCCAGCAGCTTAGGGGGGGCAGATACGCAGTATTTT. It is translated as CASSLGGADTQYF. The full variable domain, rest sourced from reference TRBV7-6 and TRBJ2-3, is GAGVSQSPRYKVTKRGQDVALRCDPISGHVSLYWYRQALGQGPEFLTYFNYEAQQDKSGLPNDRFSAERPEGSISTLTIQRTEQRDSAMYRCASSLGGADTQYFGPGTRLTVL.

This chain links TRBV18 with TRBJ2-1, with TRBD1 matching over 7 bases. CDR3 size: 14 residues. The V and J ends lost 3 bases and 7 bases, in that order; junction bases with no gene match: 6. From germline, CDR1 is KGHSH and CDR2 LQKENI. CDR3 protein: CASSPGSGGNEQFF. The DNA of the CDR3 is TGTGCCAGCTCACCCGGGTCAGGGGGAAATGAGCAGTTCTTC. Complete variable domain (other parts from reference TRBV18 and TRBJ2-1): NAGVMQNPRHLVRRRGQEARLRCSPMKGHSHVYWYRQLPEEGLKFMVYLQKENIIDESGMPKERFSAEFPKEGPSILRIQQVVRGDSAAYFCASSPGSGGNEQFFGPGTRLTVL.

The chain recombines TRBV7-9 with TRBJ1-1; D ambiguous. The CDR3 runs 12 residues. The V gene lost 5 bases and the J gene lost 1 base, with 5 bases spanning the gap. The germline gives CDR1 SEHNR, CDR2 FQNEAQ (reference sequence). CDR3 residues: CASSTANTEAFF. DNA for the CDR3: TGTGCCAGCAGCACAGCGAACACTGAAGCTTTCTTT.

This clone occurred a few times. The gene calls are TRBV4-1 and TRBJ2-7; 7 positions agree with TRBD1. Germline V gene lookup returns CDR1 MGHRA and CDR2 YSYEKL. The V gene end was trimmed by 2 bases and the J gene end by 2 bases; junction bases not matched to a gene: 6. The CDR3 is 15 residues long. The DNA of the CDR3 is TGCGCCAGCAGCCAAACCGGGACAGTAACCTACGAGCAGTACTTC. Translation gives CASSQTGTVTYEQYF.

The chain has TRBV6-5 and TRBJ2-1; weak D call: TRBD2 (5 bases). The V gene's germline CDR1 is MNHEY and CDR2 SVGAGI. The CDR3 is 15 amino acids. V lost 5 bases, J lost 3 bases, and 14 bases lay in between. In DNA form, the CDR3 reads TGTGCCAGCAGTACCCCCCAGGCGGGCTACAATGAGCAGTTCTTC. Its translation: CASSTPQAGYNEQFF.

The rearrangement joins TRBV5-1 to TRBJ2-4, with 11 bases matching TRBD2. Germline trimming cut 2 bases from V and 9 bases from J; bases unmatched to any gene: 13. Germline V CDR1 and CDR2: SGHRS, YFSETQ. This CDR3 comprises 17 residues. CDR3 coding DNA: TGCGCCAGCAGCTTATCACTAGCGGGGGCGTCGACCGTCATTCAGTACTTC. As protein: CASSLSLAGASTVIQYF.

The chain has TRBV7-9 and TRBJ1-1; D is unclear. V lost 2 bases, J lost 1 base, and 5 bases lay in between. This CDR3 has 13 residues. Per the germline V gene, CDR1 is SEHNR and CDR2 is FQNEAQ (reference sequence). The DNA of the CDR3 is TGTGCCAGCAGCTTACCACAGAACACTGAAGCTTTCTTT. This sequence encodes CASSLPQNTEAFF.

The rearrangement uses TRBV19 and TRBJ2-5; D might be TRBD2 (5 bases). The germline V gene has CDR1 LNHDA and CDR2 SQIVND (reference sequence). This CDR3 contains 14 residues. The V gene lost 5 bases and the J gene lost 4 bases, with 14 bases spanning the gap. The CDR3 nucleotides read TGTGCCAGTAGTTTTGGAGGCGTAAGAGAGACCCAGTACTTC. Its protein product is CASSFGGVRETQYF.

The chain joins TRBV10-3 to TRBJ1-1; tentatively, D is TRBD1 (5 bases). The CDR3 is 15 amino acids. V was shortened by 0 bases and J by 4 bases, with 12 bases between the two germline ends. Per the germline V gene, CDR1 is ENHRY and CDR2 is SYGVKD. The DNA for the CDR3 is TGTGCCATCAGTGAGTCGTATGGGGCCGGCACTGAAGCTTTCTTT. Translated, it gives CAISESYGAGTEAFF.

This clone was seen just once. Other DNA variants within this sample encode the same CDR3. The chain uses TRBV11-2 and TRBJ2-5; 8 bases agree with TRBD1. The CDR3 runs to 14 residues. Germline trimming cut 8 bases from V and 7 bases from J; bases unmatched to any gene: 12. Germline V gives CDR1 SGHAT, CDR2 FQNNGV. CDR3 sequence reads: CASVRTGSVGTQYF. CDR3 DNA sequence: TGTGCCAGCGTGCGGACAGGGTCGGTGGGGACCCAGTACTTC.

Details on this clone: Because the CDR3's place on the DNA is in doubt, the DNA is left out and the CDR3 is given as listed by TCRdb. The chain has TRBV18 and TRBJ2-1; no DNA check was done on the table's D call, TRBD2. Germline V lookup: CDR1 KGHSH, CDR2 LQKENI. Counting both end residues, the CDR3 totals 17 amino acids. The CDR3 protein is CASSLHPGGNFGNEQFF.

V usage is TRBV9 and J usage is TRBJ2-3, with no clear D. Deletions cut 3 bases from V and 5 bases from J, with 7 bases between. The CDR3 is 12 amino acids. From germline, CDR1 is SGDLS and CDR2 YYNGEE. The CDR3 coding sequence is TGTGCCAGCAGCGCCTTCTTAGATACGCAGTATTTT. Residues: CASSAFLDTQYF.

The V gene is TRBV9, the J gene TRBJ2-1; the D gene is possibly TRBD2 (6 bases). The CDR3 has 15 residues. The ends were cut back, 0 bases at V and 8 bases at J, with 15 bases in the middle. CDR1 SGDLS and CDR2 YYNGEE come from the germline V gene. In DNA, the CDR3 is TGTGCCAGCAGCGTAGGGGGACTCATAGGCGATGAGCAGTTCTTC. As protein: CASSVGGLIGDEQFF.

The genes are TRBV5-6 and TRBJ1-5; D is unclear. The CDR3 has 12 residues. Germline V gene lookup returns CDR1 SGHDT and CDR2 YYEEEE. V lost 4 bases, J lost 6 bases, and 8 bases lay in between. The CDR3 DNA sequence: TGTGCCAGCAGCCTTGGCAGTCAGCCCCAGCATTTT. This codes for CASSLGSQPQHF.

The J gene is TRBJ2-4, the V gene TRBV7-8; no clear D. The germline CDR1 and CDR2 sequences are SGHVS and FQNEAQ. With 7 bases removed from V and 7 bases from J, the gap between germline ends came to 11 bases. CDR3 length equals 12 residues. Here the CDR3 DNA reads TGTGCCAGCACCCTAGAGGAGAACATTCAGTACTTC. Protein product: CASTLEENIQYF.

With respect to this clone: At one end the junction does not follow the germline gene, possibly because of a read error. The V gene is TRBV5-4, the J gene TRBJ2-4; TRBD1 agrees at 11 bases. CDR1 SGHNT and CDR2 YYREEE come from the germline V gene (reference sequence). This CDR3 region has 16 residues. This CDR3 is CASSQDTGTGGNIQYF. The CDR3 region has the DNA TGCGCCAGCAGCCAAGACACCGGGACAGGGGGAAACATTCAGTACTTC.

The V and J genes are TRBV9 and TRBJ2-1, with D possibly TRBD2 on 5 matching bases. V was cut by 0 bases and J by 1 base, with 8 bases left in between. This CDR3 is 15 amino acids long. Germline V gives CDR1 SGDLS, CDR2 YYNGEE. CDR3 in amino acids: CASSVDPGSYNEQFF. CDR3 sequence (DNA): TGTGCCAGCAGCGTAGACCCGGGGTCCTACAATGAGCAGTTCTTC.

The V gene is TRBV5-1, the J gene TRBJ2-1, with D possibly matching TRBD2 (5 bases). Germline CDR1 reads SGHRS; CDR2 reads YFSETQ. Trimming left V 1 base short and J 7 bases short, with 9 bases between. The CDR3 has 13 residues. The CDR3 reads CASSLTSENEQFF. The CDR3 region has the DNA TGCGCCAGCAGCTTGACTAGTGAAAATGAGCAGTTCTTC.